The clone carrying this T cell receptor beta chain was recorded at least ten times. TCRbeta library preparation incorporated unique molecular identifiers. TCRdb recomputed calls from the PCR reads with MiXCR, one row per CDR3 protein. This table holds 280,000 or so distinct CDR3 sequences, roughly 10% found once. The sample belongs to a study of T-cell reconstitution after alpha-beta-depleted transplantation in children. Trimming shortened V by 4 bases and J by 5 bases, and 7 bases separated the two germline ends. The CDR3 contains 12 residues. Germline assignment: CDR1 MDHEN and CDR2 SYDVKM. This sequence joins TRBV28 and TRBJ2-3, with D unclear. The sequence was collected from a male patient between 2 and 15 years old who had a stem cell transplant for chronic granulomatous disease, so the T cells may come from the graft donor. This material consisted of peripheral blood, taken 180 days after TCRalphabeta/CD19-depleted stem cell transplant. The CDR3: CASSSNLDTQYF. The CDR3 bases are TGTGCCAGCAGTTCCAATTTAGATACGCAGTATTTT.